The 30 T cell receptor beta chains below were found in one sample sequenced in a study of control samples from healthy donors and cancer patients (dated by TCRdb to the early 2020s). The library relied on the immunoSEQ multiplex PCR assay. Drawn from immuneACCESS, this table holds only the in-frame rearrangements with V and J called that TCRdb kept. Clones are partly lost; checked studies trace under half to an unresolved V gene and leave the rest unexplained. The sample profile shows 130,000 or so clones; around 94% of them were found once. Jointly, the top ten make up 14% of the sample. Sequencing was carried out using PBMCs. The receptors come from a man aged 55-75 years with colorectal cancer.

The chain couples TRBV5-4 to TRBJ2-6, with no clear D. Germline loops: CDR1 SGHNT, CDR2 YYREEE (reference sequence). Trimming pared 2 bases from V and 0 bases from J, leaving 6 bases between. CDR3 length: 15 amino acids. CDR3 protein: CASSFRFSGANVLTF. DNA of the CDR3: TGTGCCAGCAGCTTCAGGTTCTCTGGGGCCAACGTCCTGACTTTC.

This chain links TRBV1 with TRBJ2-2; no check of the table's D call, TRBD2, against the DNA was made. TRBV1 is reported as a pseudogene. The CDR3 length is 17 residues. The CDR3 nucleotides read TGCACCAGCAGCCAAAAGCGGGGGGGCCGGAAGGCCGGGGAGCTGTTTTTT. Amino acids: CTSSQKRGGRKAGELFF.

This chain uses TRBV7-2 with TRBJ2-5; 10 nucleotides align to TRBD2. The J segment lost 1 base and the V segment lost 1 base, leaving 0 bases of the junction unmatched. Germline CDR1 SGHTA, CDR2 FQGNSA. The CDR3 loop spans 15 amino acids. This chain's CDR3 is CASSLVAGGQETQYF. The CDR3 nucleotides are TGTGCCAGCAGCTTAGTAGCGGGGGGCCAAGAGACCCAGTACTTC.

This clone was recorded once. Without the conserved terminal phenylalanine or tryptophan, this CDR3 likely stems from a read error. The chain couples TRBV7-2 to TRBJ1-2; D might be TRBD1 (5 bases). The CDR3 consists of 14 residues. CDR1 SGHTA and CDR2 FQGNSA come from the germline V gene. The ends were cut back, 5 bases at V and 6 bases at J, with 16 bases in the middle. CDR3 in amino acids: CASSPRAAGNGYTL. CDR3 nucleotides: TGTGCCAGCAGCCCCAGGGCCGCGGGGAATGGCTACACCCTC.

The rearrangement links TRBV10-3 to TRBJ2-3; 12 bases fit TRBD2. Trimming at V came to 4 bases and at J to 5 bases, leaving 7 bases not matched to a gene. Germline CDR1 and CDR2: ENHRY and SYGVKD. The CDR3 runs 16 residues. CDR3 DNA: TGTGCCATCAGTGCTTCTAGCGGGGGGGCGAGAGATACGCAGTATTTT. This sequence encodes CAISASSGGARDTQYF.

This clone was observed a few times. The rearrangement links TRBV6-2 or TRBV6-3 to TRBJ1-5; D uncertain. Trimming pared 1 base from V and 3 bases from J, leaving 7 bases between. This CDR3 has 14 amino acids. In germline, CDR1 is MNHEY, CDR2 SVGEGT. CDR3 region: CASSYLQANQPQHF. The CDR3 DNA follows: TGTGCCAGCAGTTACTTGCAGGCCAATCAGCCCCAGCATTTT.

This clone was counted once. The chain carries TRBV14 and TRBJ1-3; tentative D call: TRBD1 (5 bases). Germline CDR1 reads SGHDN; CDR2 reads FVKESK. Trimming took off 2 bases at V and 7 bases at J, with 15 bases between the two ends. The CDR3 runs 15 residues. Here the CDR3 reads CASSQPGGESNTIYF. The CDR3 DNA reads as TGTGCCAGCAGCCAACCGGGAGGGGAATCTAACACCATATATTTT.

This sequence joins TRBV19 and TRBJ2-7, with 9 nucleotides matching TRBD1. The trim removed 8 bases at V and 4 bases at J, leaving 12 bases unmatched. The CDR3 spans 15 residues. Germline lookup yields CDR1 LNHDA and CDR2 SQIVND (reference sequence). The CDR3: CASGDPGTGSYEQYF. CDR3 nucleotides: TGTGCCAGTGGCGATCCCGGGACAGGGTCTTACGAGCAGTACTTC.

V gene TRBV5-1 combines with J gene TRBJ1-3; the D is unclear. This CDR3 spans 14 amino acids. Germline CDR1 reads SGHRS; CDR2 reads YFSETQ. V lost 0 bases and J lost 4, with 8 bases in between. CDR3 nucleotide sequence: TGCGCCAGCAGCTTGGCGGGTTTCGGAAACACCATATATTTT. It translates to CASSLAGFGNTIYF.

The rearrangement joins TRBV6-5 to TRBJ2-3; 10 nucleotides line up with TRBD2. The V segment lost 0 bases and the J segment 5 bases; nucleotides outside the gene matches: 5. The CDR3 has 16 residues. In germline, CDR1 is MNHEY, CDR2 SVGAGI. The CDR3: CASSYSGAGGQDTQYF. The CDR3 DNA reads as TGTGCCAGCAGTTACTCTGGAGCGGGGGGGCAAGATACGCAGTATTTT.

The V gene is TRBV18, the J gene TRBJ1-1, with a weak D call TRBD1 (5 bases). The CDR3 is made up of 15 amino acids. V was shortened by 2 bases and J by 4 bases, with 14 bases between the two germline ends. CDR1 KGHSH and CDR2 LQKENI come from the germline V gene. CDR3 nucleotide sequence: TGTGCCAGCTCACCAGCATTCCGGGGGGGCACTGAAGCTTTCTTT. It translates to CASSPAFRGGTEAFF.

Comment on this clone: At one of its ends the junction is not consistent with the germline gene, which may arise from a read error. The chain carries TRBV6-5 and TRBJ1-2; D is undetermined. Germline V gene data show CDR1 as MNHEY and CDR2 as SVGAGI. The CDR3 has 15 amino acids. The CDR3 DNA is TGTGCCAGCAGCTACTCTCCGGGAGGTGACTATGGCTACACCTTC. Its translation is CASSYSPGGDYGYTF.

This clone has just one count. The chain joins TRBV10-1 to TRBJ1-1, with D uncertain. The V end lost 4 bases, the J end lost 4 bases, and 4 bases lay between the germline ends. CDR3 length: 11 residues. Germline V lookup: CDR1 WNHNN, CDR2 SYGVQD (reference sequence). CDR3 in amino acids: CASSVGTEAFF. The CDR3 DNA reads TGCGCCAGCAGTGTTGGCACTGAAGCTTTCTTT.

This clone was seen more than once but under ten times. The rearrangement joins TRBV2 to TRBJ1-5; D unresolved. CDR1 is SNHLY and CDR2 is FYNNEI in the germline V gene. The length of the CDR3 is 12 residues. Trimming cost V 3 bases and J 4 bases, with 4 bases left between them. CDR3 sequence reads: CASSEGNQPQHF. In DNA form, the CDR3 reads TGTGCCAGCAGTGAGGGGAATCAGCCCCAGCATTTT. Supplemented by reference TRBV2 and TRBJ1-5, the full variable domain reads EPEVTQTPSHQVTQMGQEVILRCVPISNHLYFYWYRQILGQKVEFLVSFYNNEISEKSEIFDDQFSVERPDGSNFTLKIRSTKLEDSAMYFCASSEGNQPQHFGDGTRLSIL.

V gene TRBV19 combines with J gene TRBJ2-7, with D perhaps TRBD2 (6 bases). The ends were cut back, 3 bases at V and 6 bases at J, with 12 bases in the middle. The CDR3 length is 13 residues. Germline V gives CDR1 LNHDA, CDR2 SQIVND (reference sequence). The CDR3 spells CASSIGTPAEQYF. CDR3 coding DNA: TGTGCCAGTAGTATTGGGACTCCAGCCGAGCAGTACTTC.

The CDR3 nucleotides read TGTGCCATCAGTGAGGGACTAGCGTTGGATACGCAGTATTTT. Protein product: CAISEGLALDTQYF. The chain employs TRBV10-3 and TRBJ2-3; 9 bases fit TRBD2. Germline CDR1 ENHRY, CDR2 SYGVKD. J gave up 6 bases and V 2 bases, and 3 bases lay outside the gene matches. This CDR3 comprises 14 residues.

The chain uses TRBV4-1 and TRBJ2-5; D gene unclear. Trimming pared 1 base from V and 3 bases from J, leaving 12 bases between. CDR1 and CDR2 (germline): MGHRA, YSYEKL. The CDR3 is made up of 15 amino acids. The CDR3 region has the DNA TGCGCCAGCAGCCAAGTTCGTAGGGAAAAAGAGACCCAGTACTTC. It codes for CASSQVRREKETQYF.

The V gene is TRBV5-1, the J gene TRBJ1-6; D is uncertain. This CDR3 has 13 residues. V lost 6 bases to trimming and J lost 5 bases, with 9 bases between them. Germline assignment: CDR1 SGHRS and CDR2 YFSETQ. In DNA, the CDR3 is TGCGCCAGCAAGACGGAAAATAATTCACCCCTCCACTTT. Its protein product is CASKTENNSPLHF.

This clone appeared a few times. V is TRBV19 and J is TRBJ2-1; D is perhaps TRBD1 (5 bases). The V and J ends lost 4 bases and 6 bases respectively, with 13 bases between them. CDR3 length: 14 residues. The germline V gene has CDR1 LNHDA and CDR2 SQIVND (reference sequence). The CDR3: CASSKQVWGNEQFF. DNA of the CDR3: TGTGCCAGTAGTAAACAGGTCTGGGGCAATGAGCAGTTCTTC.

As concerns this clone: This sample includes further DNA sequences coding for the same CDR3. This chain joins TRBV27 and TRBJ2-7, with D hard to call. The CDR3 is made up of 9 amino acids. V was shortened by 8 bases and J by 3 bases, with 2 bases between the two germline ends. In germline, CDR1 is MNHEY, CDR2 SMNVEV (reference sequence). In nucleotides, the CDR3 is TGTGCCAGCGGCTACGAGCAGTACTTC. Translating it yields CASGYEQYF.

The chain recombines TRBV9 with TRBJ2-5; D is uncertain. From germline, CDR1 is SGDLS and CDR2 YYNGEE. The V gene lost 0 bases and the J gene lost 1 base, with 7 bases spanning the gap. This CDR3 has 14 amino acids. The CDR3 sequence: CASSVDGSQETQYF. The CDR3 nucleotides read TGTGCCAGCAGCGTAGACGGGTCCCAAGAGACCCAGTACTTC.

This clone was seen more than once but under ten times. The chain couples TRBV27 to TRBJ1-2; 8 bases agree with TRBD1. V lost 0 bases, J lost 0 bases, and 6 bases stayed unmatched. CDR1 MNHEY and CDR2 SMNVEV come from the germline V gene (reference sequence). This CDR3 is built from 17 residues. CDR3 protein: CASSLSMTGAANYGYTF. Written as DNA, the CDR3 is TGTGCCAGCAGTTTATCGATGACAGGGGCGGCTAACTATGGCTACACCTTC.

This rearrangement joins TRBV5-1 to TRBJ1-6, with TRBD1 as a possible D gene (6 bases). With 3 bases removed from V and 5 bases from J, the gap between germline ends came to 12 bases. There are 15 residues in the CDR3. Looked up from germline, CDR1 is SGHRS and CDR2 is YFSETQ. The CDR3 nucleotides read TGCGCCAGCAGCTCTCGGACAGACAATAATTCACCCCTCCACTTT. Its translation: CASSSRTDNNSPLHF.

The chain couples TRBV28 to TRBJ2-4; 7 positions match TRBD1. The CDR3 has 14 amino acids. The V gene's germline CDR1 is MDHEN and CDR2 SYDVKM. V was pared by 5 bases and J by 7 bases, with 8 bases of the junction left unmatched. CDR3 protein: CASSPRQGSNIQYF. The CDR3 DNA reads as TGTGCCAGCAGTCCCCGACAGGGAAGCAACATTCAGTACTTC. Variable domain in full (rest from reference TRBV28 and TRBJ2-4): DVKVTQSSRYLVKRTGEKVFLECVQDMDHENMFWYRQDPGLGLRLIYFSYDVKMKEKGDIPEGYSVSREKKERFSLILESASTNQTSMYLCASSPRQGSNIQYFGAGTRLSVL.

This clone appeared a single time. This chain uses TRBV18 with TRBJ1-1; 7 bases fit TRBD1. The CDR3 is made up of 16 amino acids. From germline, CDR1 is KGHSH and CDR2 LQKENI. Trimming took 1 base from V and 3 from J; bases not matched to a gene: 8. Here the CDR3 reads CASSPLIAGGDTEAFF. CDR3 DNA sequence: TGTGCCAGCTCACCACTTATTGCAGGGGGGGACACTGAAGCTTTCTTT. Full variable domain (rest looked up from reference TRBV18 and TRBJ1-1): NAGVMQNPRHLVRRRGQEARLRCSPMKGHSHVYWYRQLPEEGLKFMVYLQKENIIDESGMPKERFSAEFPKEGPSILRIQQVVRGDSAAYFCASSPLIAGGDTEAFFGQGTRLTVV.

This sequence joins TRBV25-1 and TRBJ2-3, with 7 bases that match TRBD1. Germline values: CDR1 MGHDK, CDR2 SYGVNS. This CDR3 spans 16 amino acids. The J segment lost 4 bases and the V segment lost 4 bases, leaving 11 bases of the junction unmatched. DNA of the CDR3: TGTGCCAGCAGTGCCCCGACAGGGCTTGTTGCAGATACGCAGTATTTT. This encodes CASSAPTGLVADTQYF.

J is TRBJ2-1 and V is TRBV7-2; D possibly corresponds to TRBD2 (6 bases). Trimming stripped 5 bases from V and 15 bases from J, with 20 bases between. The CDR3 is 13 amino acids. Germline CDR1 SGHTA, CDR2 FQGNSA. The CDR3 nucleotides read TGTGCCAGCAGCCCCGGGGACTCCCGCACCCCGTTCTTC. Its translation is CASSPGDSRTPFF.

This clone was recorded only once. The chain links TRBV2 to TRBJ2-5; D perhaps matches TRBD1 (6 bases). V was pared by 6 bases and J by 1 base, with 9 bases between. The CDR3 covers 13 residues. In germline, CDR1 is SNHLY, CDR2 FYNNEI. CDR3 coding DNA: TGTGCCAGCAGGCCCAGGGGCCAAGAGACCCAGTACTTC. Translating gives CASRPRGQETQYF.

This clone was detected once. J is TRBJ1-6 and V is TRBV6-5; D is perhaps TRBD1 (6 bases). Germline V CDR1 and CDR2: MNHEY, SVGAGI. The CDR3 covers 14 residues. The V end was cut by 5 bases, the J end by 11 bases, with 16 bases between. The CDR3 DNA follows: TGTGCCAGCAGTCAGGACAGAAGAACTACACCCCTCCACTTT. Protein product: CASSQDRRTTPLHF.

CDR3 bases: TGCGCCAGCTCCGGGGACAGCCGGGGCGGCTACACCTTC. It codes for CASSGDSRGGYTF. The chain couples TRBV5-1 to TRBJ1-2; 7 bases are shared with TRBD1. Per the germline V gene, CDR1 is SGHRS and CDR2 is YFSETQ. This CDR3 contains 13 residues. V trimming: 7 bases; J trimming: 8 bases; junction bases outside the gene matches: 11.